The rows below give T cell receptor beta chains drawn from one sample of a study of cytomegalovirus exposure and HLA in healthy donors. Data came from immunoSEQ multiplex PCR; TCRdb stores just in-frame clones and leaves some out. The sample consists of some 81,000 clones, about 69% of them appearing once. The sample was PBMCs. The receptors derive from a woman aged 40 to 50 in good health and CMV-seropositive. Both conserved end residues are part of each CDR3. D genes are given only for firm matches. Not all rows give a size; the values are once, few, many and, for expanded clones, a class.

TRBV19	15	TRBJ1-1	-	TRBD1	TGTGCCAGTAGTATTCCAGGGGGCATGAACACTGAAGCTTTCTTT	CASSIPGGMNTEAFF
TRBV11-2	15	TRBJ2-7	-	-	TGTGCCAGCAGCTCCCCCCGGGTGGCGGCCTACGAGCAGTACTTC	CASSSPRVAAYEQYF
TRBV18	14	TRBJ1-4	-	TRBD1	TGTGCCAGCTCATACGACAGGGTTACTGAAAAACTGTTTTTT	CASSYDRVTEKLFF
TRBV9	17	TRBJ2-3	-	TRBD2	TGTGCCAGCAGCGGAGAGACAAGCGGGAGGCGAACAGATACGCAGTATTTT	CASSGETSGRRTDTQYF
TRBV7-2	13	TRBJ2-7	-	-	TGTGCCAGCAGCTTAACTCGGTCGAGCGAGCAGTACTTC	CASSLTRSSEQYF
TRBV21-1	16	TRBJ2-1	few	-	TGTGCCAGCAGCTGCATTACGAGCGGGAAATACAATGAGCAGTTCTTC	CASSCITSGKYNEQFF
TRBV5-6	14	TRBJ2-5	-	-	TGTGCCAGCAGCTTGGGTACTCTTCAAGAGACCCAGTACTTC	CASSLGTLQETQYF
TRBV9	16	TRBJ2-1	few	-	TGTGCCAGCAGCGGGAGGGCCGGGACTCTAGAAAATGAGCAGTTCTTC	CASSGRAGTLENEQFF
TRBV10-1	20	TRBJ2-3	many	TRBD1	TGCGCCAGCAGTGAGCTGAACTCGATGGGACAGGGCGCTAGCACAGATACGCAGTATTTT	CASSELNSMGQGASTDTQYF
TRBV5-1	16	TRBJ1-1	-	TRBD1	TGCGCCAGCAGCTCCGTTGTACAGGGGCCCCGGACTGAAGCTTTCTTT	CASSSVVQGPRTEAFF
TRBV6-5	15	TRBJ2-2	few	TRBD2	TGTGCCAGCAGTTACAGCGGGGTGAACACCGGGGAGCTGTTTTTT	CASSYSGVNTGELFF
TRBV6-1	15	TRBJ2-7	-	-	TGTGCCAGCAGTGAAGGGACATTTAAATCCTACGAGCAGTACTTC	CASSEGTFKSYEQYF
TRBV5-4	15	TRBJ1-2	-	-	TGTGCCAGCAGTTTCCAGGGCTATCCTTACTATGGCTACACCTTC	CASSFQGYPYYGYTF
TRBV6-5	13	TRBJ1-2	-	-	TGTGCCAGCAGTGCCTCACGGACTAGAGGCTACACCTTC	CASSASRTRGYTF
TRBV25-1	13	TRBJ2-7	-	-	TGTGCCAGCAGTCCCCGAACACCACCCGAGCAGTACTTC	CASSPRTPPEQYF
TRBV27	13	TRBJ2-3	-	-	TGTGCCAGCAACCACGGCGGGCCAGATACGCAGTATTTT	CASNHGGPDTQYF
TRBV5-1	16	TRBJ2-1	few	TRBD2	TGCGCCAGCAGCCCGGGTCCTAGCGGGGGTGACAATGAGCAGTTCTTC	CASSPGPSGGDNEQFF
TRBV6-1	15	TRBJ2-1	-	TRBD1	TGTGCCAGCAGTTTACAGGGGGCAATCGGGAATGAGCAGTTCTTC	CASSLQGAIGNEQFF
TRBV14	18	TRBJ2-4	-	TRBD1	TGTGCCAGCAGCCAAGCATATCAGGGGGCTGTAACCAAAAACATTCAGTACTTC	CASSQAYQGAVTKNIQYF
TRBV4-1	15	TRBJ2-1	-	-	TGCGCCAGCAGCCAAGAGGAACTAGCTAACAATGAGCAGTTCTTC	CASSQEELANNEQFF
TRBV7-9	13	TRBJ1-2	few	-	TGTGCCAGCAGCCCGCCGGGAAGAAGGGGCTACACCTTC	CASSPPGRRGYTF
TRBV4-1	16	TRBJ2-3	-	-	TGCGCCAGCAGCCCTGGTGGGGGCCTCCGGGCAGATACGCAGTATTTT	CASSPGGGLRADTQYF
TRBV4-1	16	TRBJ2-3	few	-	TGCGCCAGCAGCCACACGCCAGGGTTGGGCACAGATACGCAGTATTTT	CASSHTPGLGTDTQYF
TRBV15	13	TRBJ2-1	-	-	TGTGCCACCAGCAGAACCCCTCAGGCCGAGCAGTTCTTC	CATSRTPQAEQFF
TRBV11-2	14	TRBJ1-1	-	TRBD1	TGTGCCAGCAGCTTACGGAGGGGACAGGGTGAAGCTTTCTTT	CASSLRRGQGEAFF
TRBV19	14	TRBJ1-2	once	-	TGTGCCAGTAGTTCCCTGGGGGGAGACTATGGCTACACCTTC	CASSSLGGDYGYTF
TRBV5-8	16	TRBJ1-2	-	-	TGTGCCAGCAGCGGGGGGGTGTCAAGCAGGGCCTATGGCTACACCTTC	CASSGGVSSRAYGYTF
TRBV6-5	15	TRBJ1-1	few	TRBD1	TGTGCCAGCAGTAGGACAGGGTTGAGGAACACTGAAGCTTTCTTT	CASSRTGLRNTEAFF
TRBV5-1	14	TRBJ1-1	-	-	TGCGCCAGCAGCCCACTCAATTTAAACACTGAAGCTTTCTTT	CASSPLNLNTEAFF
TRBV6-6	14	TRBJ1-4	-	-	TGTGCCAGCAGTCCGAGAACAACTAATGAAAAACTGTTTTTT	CASSPRTTNEKLFF
TRBV15	16	TRBJ2-3	few	TRBD2	TGTGCCACCAGCAGAGCGCGAGCGGGGGGGAGGGATACGCAGTATTTT	CATSRARAGGRDTQYF
TRBV5-1	13	TRBJ2-5	once	-	TGCGCCAGCAGCTTGGGTCAGGGGGAGACCCAGTACTTC	CASSLGQGETQYF
TRBV2	16	TRBJ2-7	once	-	TGTGCCAGCAGTGGGGCCGGGACAATGAACTCCTACGAGCAGTACTTC	CASSGAGTMNSYEQYF
TRBV29-1	14	TRBJ2-3	-	TRBD2	TGCAGCGGGTGGACTAGCGGGAGTACAGATACGCAGTATTTT	CSGWTSGSTDTQYF
TRBV9	13	TRBJ2-2	-	-	TGTGCCAGCAGCGTAATCCGGGGCGGGGAGCTGTTTTTT	CASSVIRGGELFF
TRBV27	13	TRBJ2-3	-	-	TGTGCCAGCAGTTTAATTCCAGGAGATACGCAGTATTTT	CASSLIPGDTQYF
TRBV19	13	TRBJ1-2	few	-	TGTGCCAGCTTTCAACAGGGTACCTATGGCTACACCTTC	CASFQQGTYGYTF
TRBV27	15	TRBJ2-7	few	TRBD1	TGTGCCAGCAGTTTAAGGGACAGGGGGCTTTACGAGCAGTACTTC	CASSLRDRGLYEQYF
TRBV7-9	15	TRBJ2-7	few	TRBD2	TGTGCCAGCAGCAACTATGCGGGAGGGTCCTACGAGCAGTACTTC	CASSNYAGGSYEQYF
TRBV29-1	10	TRBJ2-7	-	-	TGCAGCGGAGGGACAACCGAGCAGTACTTC	CSGGTTEQYF
TRBV5-1	17	TRBJ2-4	-	TRBD1	TGCGCCAGCAGCTTGGGGACAGGGGTTCTAGCCAAAAACATTCAGTACTTC	CASSLGTGVLAKNIQYF
TRBV27	15	TRBJ2-7	-	-	TGTGCCAGCAGTCTAACTGTATCGGGATCTTCAGAGCAGTACTTC	CASSLTVSGSSEQYF
TRBV6-1	15	TRBJ2-7	-	TRBD2	TGTGCCAGCAGCCTAGCGGGTAGCGGGGCCTACGAGCAGTACTTC	CASSLAGSGAYEQYF
TRBV4-1	19	TRBJ1-1	medium-sized	TRBD1	TGCGCCAGCAGCCAGAACGCCCTGACAGGGTCGGGGGTGAACACTGAAGCTTTCTTT	CASSQNALTGSGVNTEAFF
TRBV19	13	TRBJ1-2	-	TRBD1	TGTGCCTCAGGTCCGGGACAGGGGGCTGGCTACACCTTC	CASGPGQGAGYTF
TRBV7-6	15	TRBJ2-1	few	-	TGTGCCAGCAGCTTAAAGGACAGCTCATACAATGAGCAGTTCTTC	CASSLKDSSYNEQFF
TRBV18	14	TRBJ2-3	-	TRBD1	TGTGCCAGCTCACGGGACAGGGGCCCAGATACGCAGTATTTT	CASSRDRGPDTQYF